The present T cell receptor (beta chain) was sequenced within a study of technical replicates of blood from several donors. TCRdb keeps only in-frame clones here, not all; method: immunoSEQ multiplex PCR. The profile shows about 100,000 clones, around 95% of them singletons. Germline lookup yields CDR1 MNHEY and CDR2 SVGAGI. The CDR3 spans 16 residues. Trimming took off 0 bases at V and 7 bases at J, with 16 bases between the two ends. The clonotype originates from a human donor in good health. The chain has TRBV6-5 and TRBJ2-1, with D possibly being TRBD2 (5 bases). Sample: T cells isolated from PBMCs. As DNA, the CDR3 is TGTGCCAGCAGTTACTCGATCGGGGAGAGGTGGAATGAGCAGTTCTTC. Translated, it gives CASSYSIGERWNEQFF.